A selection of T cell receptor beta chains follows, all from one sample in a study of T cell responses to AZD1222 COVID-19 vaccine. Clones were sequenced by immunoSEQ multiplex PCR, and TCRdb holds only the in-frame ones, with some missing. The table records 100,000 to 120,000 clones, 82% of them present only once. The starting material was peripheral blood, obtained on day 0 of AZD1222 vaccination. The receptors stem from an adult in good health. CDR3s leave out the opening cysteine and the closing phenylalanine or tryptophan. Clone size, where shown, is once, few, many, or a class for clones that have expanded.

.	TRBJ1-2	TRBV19	ASSMLAGEQGYT
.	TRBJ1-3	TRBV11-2	ASSLTPGGDTIY
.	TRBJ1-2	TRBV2	ASSDMGDSYGYT
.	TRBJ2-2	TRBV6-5	ASSFGSGTGELF
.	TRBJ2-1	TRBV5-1	ASSFLGQGYEQF
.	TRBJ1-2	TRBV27	ASSLNGIYGYT
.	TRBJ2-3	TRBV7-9	ASSFGRGRTDTQY
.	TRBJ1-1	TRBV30	ACYTGTWALRAF
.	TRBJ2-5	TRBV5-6	ASSLRDGETQY
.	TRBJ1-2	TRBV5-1	ASSLEPIDGYT
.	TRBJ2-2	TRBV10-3	AISESSGGGELF
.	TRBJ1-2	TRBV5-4	ASSLLLGSGGYT
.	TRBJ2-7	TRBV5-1	ASSSPYEQY
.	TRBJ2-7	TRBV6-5	ASRTDGTATKQY
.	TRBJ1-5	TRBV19	ASSIGYGWPQH
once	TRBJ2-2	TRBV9	ASSVAGRMNTGELF
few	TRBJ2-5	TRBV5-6	ASRGGPRVETQY
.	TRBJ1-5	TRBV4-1	ASSQETGSANSNQPQH
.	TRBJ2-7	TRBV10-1	ASSGTGGEQY
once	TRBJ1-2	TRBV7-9	ASSSTVWGYT
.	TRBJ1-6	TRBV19	ASSISWGTNSPLH
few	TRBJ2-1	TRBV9	ASSVSGLNREQF
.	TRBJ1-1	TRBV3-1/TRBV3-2	ASSHTSGAYAEAF
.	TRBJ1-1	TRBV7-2	ASSLVGKTGTEAF
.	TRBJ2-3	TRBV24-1	ATAASTDTQY
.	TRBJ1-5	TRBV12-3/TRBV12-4	ASRLSDNQPQH
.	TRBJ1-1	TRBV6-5	ASSYWRGDTEAF
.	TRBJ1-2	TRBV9	ASTSEGGYT
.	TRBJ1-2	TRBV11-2	ASSYEPGQAYGYT
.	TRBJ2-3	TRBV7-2	ASSSRYTQY
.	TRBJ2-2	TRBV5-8	ASSLGALSNTGELF
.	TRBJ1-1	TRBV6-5	ASSYVMDTEAF
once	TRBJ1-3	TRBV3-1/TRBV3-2	ASSQSARNTIY
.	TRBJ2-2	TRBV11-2	ASSLSDAGELF
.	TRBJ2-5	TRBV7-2	ASSPGGRQETQY
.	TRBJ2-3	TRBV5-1	ASSLDPDPTDTQY
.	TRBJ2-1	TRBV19	ASSRNNEQF
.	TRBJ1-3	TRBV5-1	ASSSTGIASGNTIY
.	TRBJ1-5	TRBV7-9	ASQPSAGGQPQH
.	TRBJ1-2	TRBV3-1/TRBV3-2	ASSQVRFHGYT
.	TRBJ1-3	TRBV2	ASSPRVSGNTIY
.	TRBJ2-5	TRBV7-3	ASSRGAYQETQY
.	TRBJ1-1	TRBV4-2	ASAGQGAIPEAF
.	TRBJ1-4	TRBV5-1	ASSLAAVNEKLF
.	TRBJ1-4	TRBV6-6	ASSTWAVGVNEKLF
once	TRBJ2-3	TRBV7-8	ASSLSGATDTQY
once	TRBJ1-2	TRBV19	ATSPPGQGDYGYT
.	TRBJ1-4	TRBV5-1	ASSLEGSDEKLF
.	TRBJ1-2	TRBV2	ASSVRELGYGYT
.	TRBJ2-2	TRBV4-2	ASSQGETGELF
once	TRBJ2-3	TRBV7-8	ASSLVGGRTDTQY
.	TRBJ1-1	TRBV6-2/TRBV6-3	ASSYSMGNPNTEAF
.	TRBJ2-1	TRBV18	ASSTRASGEHEQF
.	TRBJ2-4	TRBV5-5	ASSPGLAGAGSKNIQY
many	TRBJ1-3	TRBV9	ASSVGPIIVGNTIY
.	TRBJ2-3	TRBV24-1	ATGTDTDTQY
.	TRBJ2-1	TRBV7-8	ASSFFRIVGSYNEQF